The rows below give T cell receptor beta chains drawn from one sample of a study of beta chain features in type 1 diabetes. Only in-frame clones appear in the TCRdb table, and some are missing; sequencing was by immunoSEQ multiplex PCR. The sample yields over 200,000 clones, approximately 11% seen once. The sequencing input was naive CD4+ T cells from blood. Receptor source: a man between 25 and 39 years old with type 1 diabetes. The conserved cysteine and the conserved F or W are not part of the CDR3 here.

V gene	J gene	CDR3 protein
TRBV29-1	TRBJ2-7	SVSSGQGIYEQY
TRBV10-3	TRBJ2-3	AISARRASGGTDTQY
TRBV14	TRBJ2-7	ASSRSYEQY
TRBV19	TRBJ2-1	ASSKDRGREQF
TRBV7-2	TRBJ1-2	ASSQREGSGYT
TRBV9	TRBJ2-5	ASTQGGGLGTETQY
TRBV11-3	TRBJ2-2	ASSPGQSTGELF
TRBV7-9	TRBJ1-2	ASSLGTGNYGYT
TRBV9	TRBJ2-5	ASSLSPLAGRETQY
TRBV2	TRBJ1-2	ASSDNRLSGYT
TRBV4-2	TRBJ2-7	ASSQDSGSDEQY
TRBV20-1	TRBJ1-1	SARAPEAF
TRBV5-6	TRBJ1-2	ASSIGGQGVSGYT
TRBV19	TRBJ1-5	ASSVTGAVQPQH
TRBV7-2	TRBJ2-5	ASTWWTGQETQY
TRBV29-1	TRBJ2-1	SVVVGQAFFSNNEQF
TRBV2	TRBJ1-5	ASSPQGQPQH
TRBV2	TRBJ1-2	ASSEGPTISNYGYT
TRBV30	TRBJ1-2	AWSADRQGRYGYT
TRBV2	TRBJ1-5	ASTQGEGNQPQH
TRBV29-1	TRBJ2-1	SAFSGGETLNEQF
TRBV2	TRBJ2-7	ASSDWARDVQY
TRBV5-4	TRBJ1-1	ASSLIDFRGRAEAF
TRBV5-1	TRBJ1-2	ASSIQGRYT
TRBV5-4	TRBJ2-7	ASSLSQRGPYEQY
TRBV5-1	TRBJ2-5	ASSLGGDETQY
TRBV28	TRBJ2-2	ASSLSGNTGELF
TRBV19	TRBJ2-1	ASSPNRIEQF
TRBV28	TRBJ1-1	ASSLHQVVTEAF
TRBV10-3	TRBJ2-1	AISEGPYGGADNEQF
TRBV2	TRBJ2-1	ASRLGQNYNEQF
TRBV19	TRBJ2-7	ASSNPGQGYEQY
TRBV30	TRBJ1-2	AWSGTSGQGYGYT
TRBV10-3	TRBJ2-1	AISSEALYNEQF
TRBV5-1	TRBJ2-1	ASSFSGGSNEQF
TRBV13	TRBJ1-3	ASSLGTNKARNIY
TRBV4-1	TRBJ2-7	ASSQVSGTGIYEQY
TRBV4-2	TRBJ1-6	ASSQEPTPVGRGDSPLH